Each of the 17 T cell receptor beta chains below was sequenced from the same sample in a study of vaccination and CD4 T cells after COVID-19. An Oncomine TCR Beta short-read assay was used to sequence the DNA from cultured CD4+ T cells. MiXCR was run by TCRdb on the PCR reads, yielding one entry per CDR3 protein. Of about 9,200 distinct CDR3 sequences in the sample, 31% were seen once. The sample's treatment: roughly 10-day PBMC culture with coronavirus spike peptide pools or control peptides (ViraFEST assay). Unexposed donor CD4+ T cells predated the COVID-19 pandemic, collected 2011-2018. What these receptors recognize is not known. Source material: CD4+ T cells from blood, cultured in vitro. These receptors came from a human donor in good health.

V usage is TRBV5-1 and J usage is TRBJ1-5; tentative D call: TRBD1 (5 bases). This CDR3 comprises 17 residues. V gave up 4 bases and J gave up 0 bases, with 17 bases separating them. Germline CDR1 SGHRS, CDR2 YFSETQ. The CDR3 here is CASSPGRPGVSNQPQHF. DNA for the CDR3: TGCGCCAGCAGCCCGGGACGCCCGGGAGTTAGCAATCAGCCCCAGCATTTT.

The V gene is TRBV20-1, the J gene TRBJ1-1; the match to TRBD1 covers 7 bases. The CDR3 has 13 residues. The V gene's germline CDR1 is DFQATT and CDR2 SNEGSKA (reference sequence). V trimming: 6 bases; J trimming: 0 bases; junction bases outside the gene matches: 4. The CDR3 DNA follows: TGCAGTGCCCCTACAGGGGTGAACACTGAAGCTTTCTTT. Amino acids: CSAPTGVNTEAFF.

The J gene is TRBJ1-5, the V gene TRBV6-1, with D unclear. This CDR3 region has 15 residues. Germline CDR1 reads MNHNS; CDR2 reads SASEGT. Trimming stripped 1 base from V and 6 bases from J, with 13 bases between. The CDR3 nucleotides read TGTGCCAGCAGTGAAGGTAGCAGTATTGGTCAGCCCCAGCATTTT. Protein: CASSEGSSIGQPQHF.

The V gene is TRBV6-1, the J gene TRBJ2-1; D not certain. Germline V CDR1 and CDR2: MNHNS, SASEGT. This CDR3 region has 13 residues. Trimming removed 7 bases from V and 6 bases from J, with 13 bases in between. CDR3 in DNA: TGTGCCAGCACCCTAGGTGGCTTCAATGAGCAGTTCTTC. This encodes CASTLGGFNEQFF.

The chain recombines TRBV12-3 or TRBV12-4 with TRBJ1-3; weak D call: TRBD1 (6 bases). The V end was cut by 3 bases, the J end by 0 bases, with 9 bases between. CDR3 length: 15 residues. The CDR3 coding sequence is TGTGCCAGCAGTTTGGGGGCGAACTCTGGAAACACCATATATTTT. This codes for CASSLGANSGNTIYF.

This clonotype was counted between two and nine times. CDR3 in amino acids: CASSFNSRDSHQPQHF. CDR3 DNA: TGTGCCAGCAGCTTTAACTCCAGGGACTCGCATCAGCCCCAGCATTTT. This chain connects TRBV7-8 to TRBJ1-5; perhaps TRBD1 as D (5 bases). Germline values: CDR1 SGHVS, CDR2 FQNEAQ. The germline V and J ends were trimmed by 3 bases and 5 bases, with 17 bases remaining between them. This CDR3 contains 16 residues.

The chain is built from TRBV6-1 and TRBJ2-1; D is tentatively TRBD1 or TRBD2 (5 bases each). V was cut by 7 bases and J by 1 base, with 20 bases left in between. Germline V gene sequence: CDR1 MNHNS, CDR2 SASEGT. The length of the CDR3 is 17 residues. The CDR3 reads CASTGRGASPSYNEQFF. DNA for the CDR3: TGTGCCAGCACGGGAAGGGGCGCTTCTCCATCCTACAATGAGCAGTTCTTC.

The rearrangement uses TRBV25-1 and TRBJ1-5; TRBD1 aligns across 9 bases. This CDR3 is built from 14 residues. Germline trimming cut 4 bases from V and 4 bases from J; bases unmatched to any gene: 2. Germline lookup yields CDR1 MGHDK and CDR2 SYGVNS. CDR3 region: CASSGQGGNQPQHF. The CDR3 region has the DNA TGTGCCAGCAGTGGACAGGGGGGGAATCAGCCCCAGCATTTT.

The chain uses TRBV27 and TRBJ2-5; TRBD2 aligns across 9 bases. This CDR3 has 13 amino acids. The germline gives CDR1 MNHEY, CDR2 SMNVEV (reference sequence). After removal of 5 bases from V and 6 bases from J, the junction contained 4 bases not matched to a gene. As DNA, the CDR3 is TGTGCCAGCAGTGGGCTAGCGGGGCAGACCCAGTACTTC. Residues: CASSGLAGQTQYF.

This clonotype has only a few counts. The V and J genes are TRBV29-1 and TRBJ1-2, with TRBD1 as a possible D gene (6 bases). Germline CDR1 SQVTM, CDR2 ANQGSEA. V was trimmed by 6 bases and J by 3 bases, leaving 8 bases between them. This CDR3 is 11 amino acids long. The CDR3 nucleotides are TGCAGCGTAGGACAGTACTATGGCTACACCTTC. This gives the protein CSVGQYYGYTF.

Of note for this clonotype: This clone may be a read error of a much larger clone one base away. The chain links TRBV7-3 to TRBJ2-5; D could derive from TRBD1 or TRBD2 (5 bases each). CDR3 size: 12 residues. Per the germline V gene, CDR1 is SGHTA and CDR2 is FQGTGA. V lost 2 bases, J lost 5 bases, and 6 bases lay in between. CDR3 loop: CASSLGDETQYF. The CDR3 DNA is TGTGCCAGCAGCTTAGGGGACGAGACCCAGTACTTC.

This clonotype was counted between two and nine times. This chain links TRBV5-1 with TRBJ2-7; possible D gene TRBD2, 6 bases. V was cut by 3 bases and J by 5 bases, with 21 bases left in between. Germline CDR1 and CDR2: SGHRS and YFSETQ. The CDR3 runs to 16 residues. In nucleotides, the CDR3 is TGCGCCAGCAGCTCGTCTCCACTGGGAGGAGAGGACGAGCAGTACTTC. Translating it yields CASSSSPLGGEDEQYF.

The gene calls are TRBV20-1 and TRBJ1-1; possibly TRBD1 for D (6 bases). V gave up 1 base and J gave up 1 base, with 10 bases separating them. This CDR3 region has 14 residues. Germline V CDR1 and CDR2: DFQATT, SNEGSKA (reference sequence). The DNA for the CDR3 is TGCAGTGCTAGAGTCAGGGGCTGGAACACTGAAGCTTTCTTT. It codes for CSARVRGWNTEAFF.

The chain uses TRBV30 and TRBJ2-7; TRBD1 agrees at 10 bases. The V gene's germline CDR1 is GTSNPN and CDR2 SVGIG (reference sequence). The CDR3 sequence is 14 residues long. Unmatched junction bases numbered 6, after V lost 2 bases and J lost 5 bases. In DNA form, the CDR3 reads TGTGCCTGGAGTTTGGGACAGGGGTTGCACGAGCAGTACTTC. It is translated as CAWSLGQGLHEQYF.

This clonotype has just a few counts. The gene calls are TRBV10-3 and TRBJ2-2, with TRBD1 as a possible D gene (7 bases). Deletions cut 5 bases from V and 6 bases from J, with 13 bases between. The CDR3 loop spans 14 amino acids. The germline V gene has CDR1 ENHRY and CDR2 SYGVKD. The CDR3 is CAISTGEDSGELFF. Written as DNA, the CDR3 is TGTGCCATCAGTACAGGGGAGGATTCCGGGGAGCTGTTTTTT.

The J gene is TRBJ1-1, the V gene TRBV20-1, with a possible D match to TRBD1 (5 bases). In germline, CDR1 is DFQATT, CDR2 SNEGSKA (reference sequence). CDR3 length equals 15 residues. Trimming shortened V by 5 bases and J by 1 base, and 17 bases separated the two germline ends. The CDR3 coding sequence is TGCAGTGCTTTATCTACACGGGGGGGGAACACTGAAGCTTTCTTT. Translated: CSALSTRGGNTEAFF.

This clonotype was observed a single time. This chain connects TRBV19 to TRBJ2-3, with TRBD2 matching over 10 bases. The germline CDR1 and CDR2 sequences are LNHDA and SQIVND (reference sequence). With V trimmed by 6 bases and J by 1 base, 4 bases remained unmatched. The CDR3 runs to 15 residues. DNA of the CDR3: TGTGCCAGTAGGGCCCTAGCGGGGGGCACAGATACGCAGTATTTT. Translation: CASRALAGGTDTQYF.